These 23 T cell receptor beta chains were sequenced from one sample in a study of blood T cell repertoires in COVID-19. The assay was immunoSEQ multiplex PCR, and TCRdb's table has in-frame clones only and misses some. The sample contains 200,000 to 250,000 clones, roughly 84% of which appear only once. Specimen: peripheral blood. These receptor sequences come from a man between 45 and 60 years old who had recovered from COVID-19.

This clone turned up a few times. The chain carries TRBV19 and TRBJ2-1; 7 bases match TRBD2. Per germline, CDR1 LNHDA and CDR2 SQIVND (reference sequence). V shed 3 bases and J 14 bases; nucleotides not matched to a gene: 16. The CDR3 totals 15 residues. The CDR3 DNA reads as TGTGCCAGTAGTATCCGGGGAGCGGGGCGCCAAAAGAAGTTCTTC. Residues: CASSIRGAGRQKKFF.

The chain couples TRBV3-1 (or the pseudogene TRBV3-2) to TRBJ1-1; no firm D call. Trimming pared 3 bases from V and 1 base from J, leaving 6 bases between. The CDR3 runs 13 residues. Per the germline V gene, CDR1 is LGHDT and CDR2 is YNNKEL (reference sequence). CDR3 region: CASSQYSNTEAFF. The CDR3 DNA reads as TGTGCCAGCAGCCAGTACTCGAACACTGAAGCTTTCTTT.

The V and J genes are TRBV19 and TRBJ2-7, with 12 bases lining up with TRBD1. Germline values: CDR1 LNHDA, CDR2 SQIVND (reference sequence). The CDR3 extends over 15 amino acids. V lost 6 bases, J lost 7 bases, and 10 bases stayed unmatched. CDR3 sequence: CASSSPGQGAGEQYF. CDR3 in DNA: TGTGCCAGTAGCAGCCCGGGACAGGGGGCGGGGGAGCAGTACTTC.

The CDR3 reads CAVRDRVYNEQFF. CDR3 in DNA: TGTGCCGTCCGGGACAGGGTTTACAATGAGCAGTTCTTC. The chain links TRBV6-6 to TRBJ2-1; 9 nucleotides agree with TRBD1. V gave up 11 bases and J gave up 4 bases; unmatched junction bases: 6. The CDR3 is made up of 13 amino acids. Germline CDR1 MNHNY, CDR2 SVGAGI (reference sequence).

The chain is built from TRBV24-1 and TRBJ1-5; 9 positions agree with TRBD1. Germline values: CDR1 KGHDR, CDR2 SFDVKD. The CDR3 has 18 residues. Trimming removed 3 bases from V and 3 bases from J; junction bases left unmatched: 11. CDR3 sequence: CATSDPTKGQGDNQPQHF. CDR3 bases: TGTGCCACCAGTGATCCAACAAAGGGACAGGGAGACAATCAGCCCCAGCATTTT.

There are a few counts of this clone. The chain uses TRBV3-1 (or the pseudogene TRBV3-2) and TRBJ1-5, with 9 bases aligning to TRBD1. The length of the CDR3 is 17 residues. The V segment lost 2 bases and the J segment 2 bases; nucleotides outside the gene matches: 7. Germline V lookup: CDR1 LGHDT, CDR2 YNNKEL (reference sequence). For the CDR3, the DNA is TGTGCCAGCAGCCAAACTTCGGGACAGGGAGGCAATCAGCCCCAGCATTTT. This sequence encodes CASSQTSGQGGNQPQHF.

The chain combines TRBV7-8 with TRBJ2-1; weak D call: TRBD2 (5 bases). Trimming pared 3 bases from V and 1 base from J, leaving 10 bases between. Germline loops: CDR1 SGHVS, CDR2 FQNEAQ. This CDR3 region has 15 residues. The DNA of the CDR3 is TGTGCCAGCAGCTTCTACGCGGGTTCCTACAATGAGCAGTTCTTC. This translates into CASSFYAGSYNEQFF.

The chain combines TRBV28 with TRBJ2-3; 7 nucleotides line up with TRBD1. Trimming removed 4 bases from V and 4 bases from J; junction bases left unmatched: 14. CDR3 length: 17 residues. Germline V gene lookup returns CDR1 MDHEN and CDR2 SYDVKM. In DNA form, the CDR3 reads TGTGCCAGCAGTTCTTACCAAGGGGGCATCTCACCAGATACGCAGTATTTT. Protein product: CASSSYQGGISPDTQYF.

The CDR3 reads CASTLSGTGTRGKQFF. CDR3 bases: TGTGCCAGCACACTTTCCGGGACAGGAACCCGGGGGAAACAGTTCTTC. V is TRBV27 and J is TRBJ2-1, with TRBD1 identical over 8 bases. The CDR3 is 16 residues long. Losses at the gene ends were 7 bases for V and 13 bases for J; bases not matched to a gene: 21. The germline V gene has CDR1 MNHEY and CDR2 SMNVEV (reference sequence).

The table lists this clone with a few counts. This sequence joins TRBV27 and TRBJ2-7; TRBD1 matches 8 bases. Germline V gene data show CDR1 as MNHEY and CDR2 as SMNVEV (reference sequence). V was pared by 5 bases and J by 0 bases, with 6 bases of the junction left unmatched. This CDR3 region has 15 residues. CDR3 loop: CASSRDRTISYEQYF. The CDR3, as DNA: TGTGCCAGCAGTCGGGACAGGACGATCTCCTACGAGCAGTACTTC.

The chain has TRBV7-9 and TRBJ2-1, with D unclear. Trimming stripped 3 bases from V and 10 bases from J, with 10 bases between. The CDR3 spans 12 residues. The germline V gene has CDR1 SEHNR and CDR2 FQNEAQ (reference sequence). CDR3 coding DNA: TGTGCCAGCAGCTTGCCCCCAGCGGAGCAGTTCTTC. Its translation is CASSLPPAEQFF.

The V call is TRBV5-1, the J call TRBJ2-5, with 10 nucleotides matching TRBD1. In germline, CDR1 is SGHRS, CDR2 YFSETQ. CDR3 size: 14 residues. V shed 4 bases, J shed 5 bases, and the junction held 5 bases outside the gene matches. CDR3 protein: CASSPGTGEETQYF. The CDR3 bases are TGCGCCAGCAGCCCCGGGACAGGGGAGGAGACCCAGTACTTC.

The chain carries TRBV27 and TRBJ2-5, with 9 bases matching TRBD1. V was clipped by 3 bases and J by 4 bases; unmatched bases: 12. Germline values: CDR1 MNHEY, CDR2 SMNVEV (reference sequence). CDR3 length: 17 amino acids. CDR3 DNA sequence: TGTGCCAGCAGTTTTATTGGTCACAGGGGGCCGGGAGAGACCCAGTACTTC. This encodes CASSFIGHRGPGETQYF.

The V and J genes are TRBV2 and TRBJ2-2; 11 bases are a match to TRBD1. Trimming took 5 bases from V and 6 from J; bases not matched to a gene: 5. This CDR3 has 15 residues. CDR1 and CDR2 from the germline V gene are SNHLY and FYNNEI. The CDR3 sequence: CASSSGQGAAGELFF. DNA of the CDR3: TGTGCCAGCAGTTCCGGACAGGGGGCGGCCGGGGAGCTGTTTTTT. The full variable domain, completed using reference TRBV2 and TRBJ2-2, is EPEVTQTPSHQVTQMGQEVILRCVPISNHLYFYWYRQILGQKVEFLVSFYNNEISEKSEIFDDQFSVERPDGSNFTLKIRSTKLEDSAMYFCASSSGQGAAGELFFGEGSRLTVL.

The chain uses TRBV6-5 and TRBJ1-1; 10 positions agree with TRBD1. Germline V CDR1 and CDR2: MNHEY, SVGAGI. After removal of 6 bases from V and 7 bases from J, the junction contained 8 bases not matched to a gene. The CDR3 runs to 14 residues. CDR3 sequence reads: CASRLSGQGFEAFF. The CDR3 DNA sequence: TGTGCCAGCAGACTATCGGGACAGGGGTTTGAAGCTTTCTTT.

The genes are TRBV6-1 and TRBJ1-5; D remains unclear. Per germline, CDR1 MNHNS and CDR2 SASEGT. With 0 bases removed from V and 3 bases from J, the gap between germline ends came to 9 bases. The CDR3 is 15 amino acids. The CDR3 region has the DNA TGTGCCAGCAGTGAAGCGTTCCCTTCCAATCAGCCCCAGCATTTT. Its translation: CASSEAFPSNQPQHF.

The chain has TRBV12-3 or TRBV12-4 and TRBJ1-2; tentatively, D is TRBD1 (5 bases). V was cut by 2 bases and J by 8 bases, with 12 bases left in between. The CDR3 length is 13 residues. As DNA, the CDR3 is TGTGCCAGCAGTTTATTGGGGGGACGGGGCTACACCTTC. Amino acid sequence: CASSLLGGRGYTF.

CDR3 amino acids: CASSPPRQGASDTQYF. CDR3 sequence (DNA): TGTGCCAGCTCACCGCCTCGACAGGGGGCATCAGATACGCAGTATTTT. V is TRBV18 and J is TRBJ2-3; 10 positions agree with TRBD1. Germline assignment: CDR1 KGHSH and CDR2 LQKENI. After removal of 3 bases from V and 4 bases from J, the junction contained 7 bases not matched to a gene. The CDR3 is made up of 16 amino acids.

The V and J genes are TRBV5-1 and TRBJ1-1; a weak D match, TRBD1 (6 bases). Germline V gene data show CDR1 as SGHRS and CDR2 as YFSETQ. This CDR3 comprises 13 residues. With 6 bases removed from V and 5 bases from J, the gap between germline ends came to 14 bases. CDR3 nucleotides: TGCGCCAGCACCTCAGGGGCTTCGACTGAAGCTTTCTTT. It yields the protein CASTSGASTEAFF.

This chain joins TRBV3-1 (or the pseudogene TRBV3-2) and TRBJ1-5, with D perhaps TRBD1 (6 bases). The CDR3 sequence is 16 residues long. Germline V gene lookup returns CDR1 LGHDT and CDR2 YNNKEL (reference sequence). Between the trimmed V and J ends, which lost 1 base and 7 bases, there was a span of 17 bases. This CDR3 reads CASSQAGGGSRQPQHF. CDR3 nucleotides: TGTGCCAGCAGCCAAGCGGGGGGGGGCTCAAGGCAGCCCCAGCATTTT.

This chain links TRBV2 with TRBJ2-4, with TRBD2 matching 7 bases. Unmatched junction bases numbered 8, after V lost 6 bases and J lost 6 bases. This CDR3 contains 14 residues. CDR1 SNHLY and CDR2 FYNNEI come from the germline V gene. CDR3 amino acids: CASRSGGRGNIQYF. In DNA form, the CDR3 reads TGTGCCAGCAGGTCCGGGGGGAGGGGAAACATTCAGTACTTC.

The rearrangement links TRBV2 to TRBJ2-7; no reliable D call. Trimming shortened V by 3 bases and J by 4 bases, and 10 bases separated the two germline ends. Germline V lookup: CDR1 SNHLY, CDR2 FYNNEI. The CDR3 length is 13 residues. The CDR3 bases are TGTGCCAGCAGTGATTCACTCTTATACGAGCAGTACTTC. This sequence encodes CASSDSLLYEQYF.

The chain recombines TRBV5-1 with TRBJ1-3; TRBD1 aligns across 8 bases. Looked up from germline, CDR1 is SGHRS and CDR2 is YFSETQ. Trimming took 0 bases from V and 4 from J; bases not matched to a gene: 6. The CDR3 runs to 16 residues. The CDR3 DNA reads TGCGCCAGCAGCTTGGCCCCAGGGGGCTACGGAAACACCATATATTTT. Protein sequence: CASSLAPGGYGNTIYF. Looking up the rest from reference TRBV5-1 and TRBJ1-3 gives the full variable domain: KAGVTQTPRYLIKTRGQQVTLSCSPISGHRSVSWYQQTPGQGLQFLFEYFSETQRNKGNFPGRFSGRQFSNSRSEMNVSTLELGDSALYLCASSLAPGGYGNTIYFGEGSWLTVV.